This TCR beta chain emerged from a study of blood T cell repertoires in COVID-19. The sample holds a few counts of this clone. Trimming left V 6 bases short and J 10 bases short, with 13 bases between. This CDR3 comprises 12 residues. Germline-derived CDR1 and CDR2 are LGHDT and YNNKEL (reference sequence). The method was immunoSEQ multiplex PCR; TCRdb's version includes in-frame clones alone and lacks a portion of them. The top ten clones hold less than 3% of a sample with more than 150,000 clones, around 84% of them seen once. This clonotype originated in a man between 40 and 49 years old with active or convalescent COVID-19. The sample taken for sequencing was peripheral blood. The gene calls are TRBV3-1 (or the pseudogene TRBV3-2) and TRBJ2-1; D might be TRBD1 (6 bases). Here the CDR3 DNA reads TGTGCCAGCAGTCCCACCGGGACAGAGCAGTTCTTC. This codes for CASSPTGTEQFF.